This TCR beta chain emerged from a study of human T cells and chemical hapten exposure. Study as a whole: Across samples, TCR yields varied, mostly owing to small differences in pooled library volumes.

Documented time point: pre-sensitization, week 0. Treatment indicated: therapeutic diphenylcyclopropenone sensitization with weekly scalp DPC. Each CDR3 protein is one row after TCRdb ran MiXCR on the RACE reads. The sample yields over 85,000 distinct CDR3 sequences, 10% to 14% seen once. This clonotype was recorded at least ten times. Germline V lookup: CDR1 MNHEY, CDR2 SVGAGI. The V and J ends lost 3 bases and 2 bases respectively, with 7 bases between them. The CDR3 extends over 14 amino acids. V is TRBV6-5 and J is TRBJ1-4; D unresolved. The receptor comes from a woman aged 55-70 years with alopecia areata. Some clones in this sample may be carry-over from other donors' samples. This specimen consisted of whole blood, obtained in connection with sensitization to the hapten diphenylcyclopropenone (DPC). CDR3: CASSYGFTNEKLFF. CDR3 bases: TGTGCCAGCAGTTATGGGTTCACTAATGAAAAACTGTTTTTT.